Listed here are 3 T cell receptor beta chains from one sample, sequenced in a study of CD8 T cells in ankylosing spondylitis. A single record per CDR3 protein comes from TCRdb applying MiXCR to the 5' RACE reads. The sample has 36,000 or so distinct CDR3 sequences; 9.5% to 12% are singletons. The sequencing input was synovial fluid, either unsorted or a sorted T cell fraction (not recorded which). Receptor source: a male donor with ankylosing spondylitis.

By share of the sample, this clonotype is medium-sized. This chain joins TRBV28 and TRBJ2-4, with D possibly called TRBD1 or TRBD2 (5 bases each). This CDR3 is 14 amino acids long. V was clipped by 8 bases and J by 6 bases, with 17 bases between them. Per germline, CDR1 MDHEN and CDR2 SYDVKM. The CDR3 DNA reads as TGTGCCAGCTCGACGGGGCACCAAATAAACATTCAGTACTTC. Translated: CASSTGHQINIQYF.

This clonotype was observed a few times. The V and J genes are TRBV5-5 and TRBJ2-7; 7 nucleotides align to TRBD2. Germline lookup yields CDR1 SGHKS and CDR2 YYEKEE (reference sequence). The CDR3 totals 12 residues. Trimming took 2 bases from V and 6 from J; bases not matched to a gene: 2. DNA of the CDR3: TGTGCCAGCAGCTTTGGGACTACCGAGCAGTACTTC. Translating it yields CASSFGTTEQYF.

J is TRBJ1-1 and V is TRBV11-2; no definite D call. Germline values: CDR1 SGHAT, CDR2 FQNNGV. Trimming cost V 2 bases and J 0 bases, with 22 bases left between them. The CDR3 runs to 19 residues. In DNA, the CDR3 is TGTGCCAGCAGCTTATACCCGGTAAACAACCCCGGGATGAACACTGAAGCTTTCTTT. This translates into CASSLYPVNNPGMNTEAFF. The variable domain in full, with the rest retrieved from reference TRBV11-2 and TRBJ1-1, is EAGVAQSPRYKIIEKRQSVAFWCNPISGHATLYWYQQILGQGPKLLIQFQNNGVVDDSQLPKDRFSAERLKGVDSTLKIQPAKLEDSAVYLCASSLYPVNNPGMNTEAFFGQGTRLTVV.